The rows below give T cell receptor beta chains drawn from one sample of a study of shared clonotypes between healthy human individuals. The method was immunoSEQ multiplex PCR; TCRdb's version includes in-frame clones alone and lacks a portion of them. The sample yields 450,000 to 500,000 clones, 81% seen once. Sequencing used PBMCs. The origin of the receptors is a woman aged 40-49 years in good health. Some clones in this sample may be carry-over from other donors' samples. Each CDR3 is given with its conserved first and last residue. Fields, in order: J gene, D gene, V gene, clone size, CDR3 protein, CDR3 DNA. The D gene is left open where the match is weak. Clone sizes are given selectively: once, few, many, or a class where the clone is expanded.

TRBJ2-1	NA	TRBV2	NA	CASSEVGSLANEQFF	TGTGCCAGCAGTGAAGTGGGGAGCTTGGCCAATGAGCAGTTCTTC
TRBJ1-1	NA	TRBV2	NA	CASSEQNTEAFF	TGTGCCAGCAGTGAACAGAACACTGAAGCTTTCTTT
TRBJ1-1	NA	TRBV30	NA	CAWSRTHTEAFF	TGTGCCTGGAGTCGGACCCACACTGAAGCTTTCTTT
TRBJ2-2	NA	TRBV5-1	NA	CASSLVRRNTGELFF	TGCGCCAGCAGCTTGGTGAGGCGGAACACCGGGGAGCTGTTTTTT
TRBJ2-5	TRBD2	TRBV5-1	NA	CASRLNSGRVQETQYF	TGCGCCAGCAGGTTGAACAGCGGGAGGGTGCAAGAGACCCAGTACTTC
TRBJ2-1	TRBD2	TRBV2	many	CASMGLAGGNTYNEQFF	TGTGCCAGCATGGGACTAGCGGGAGGGAACACCTACAATGAGCAGTTCTTC
TRBJ2-7	TRBD2	TRBV9	NA	CASSVGRGDLSSYEQYF	TGTGCCAGCAGCGTAGGACGGGGGGACTTAAGCTCCTACGAGCAGTACTTC
TRBJ2-7	TRBD1	TRBV27	NA	CASSPGTGGGYEQYF	TGTGCCAGCAGTCCCGGGACAGGGGGAGGGTACGAGCAGTACTTC
TRBJ1-5	NA	TRBV30	NA	CAWTQFKGTGPQHF	TGTGCCTGGACCCAATTCAAGGGCACAGGGCCCCAGCATTTT
TRBJ2-3	NA	TRBV9	NA	CASSVSHYLTDTQYF	TGTGCCAGCAGCGTATCCCATTATTTGACAGATACGCAGTATTTT
TRBJ1-4	NA	TRBV28	once	CASSFGGSANEKLFF	TGTGCCAGCAGTTTCGGGGGTTCAGCTAATGAAAAACTGTTTTTT
TRBJ1-1	NA	TRBV2	NA	CASSRDISGTEAFF	TGTGCCAGCAGTCGGGACATCTCGGGGACTGAAGCTTTCTTT
TRBJ1-1	TRBD1	TRBV4-1	NA	CASSPRFGTAAEAFF	TGCGCCAGCAGCCCCCGATTCGGGACAGCGGCTGAAGCTTTCTTT
TRBJ2-1	TRBD1	TRBV9	few	CASSTRDSSYNEQFF	TGTGCCAGCAGCACCCGGGACAGCTCCTACAATGAGCAGTTCTTC
TRBJ1-5	TRBD1	TRBV19	NA	CASSPTGGGQPQHF	TGTGCCAGTAGTCCAACAGGGGGCGGTCAGCCCCAGCATTTT
TRBJ2-1	NA	TRBV18	many	CASSPLATSTYNEQFF	TGTGCCAGCTCACCACTCGCGACGTCTACCTACAATGAGCAGTTCTTC
TRBJ1-2	NA	TRBV27	NA	CASSPRSLYGYTF	TGTGCCAGCAGTCCTCGCTCTCTCTATGGCTACACCTTC
TRBJ2-5	NA	TRBV6-6	once	CASSYSSETQYF	TGTGCCAGCAGTTACTCGAGCGAGACCCAGTACTTC
TRBJ2-7	NA	TRBV30	NA	CAWMKYDSYEQYF	TGTGCCTGGATGAAATATGACTCCTACGAGCAGTACTTC
TRBJ2-7	TRBD1	TRBV19	NA	CASSMGDSLSYEQYF	TGTGCCAGTAGTATGGGGGACAGCCTCTCCTACGAGCAGTACTTC
TRBJ1-2	TRBD1	TRBV7-9	NA	CASSFGGTGLAYGYTF	TGTGCCAGCAGCTTTGGGGGGACAGGCCTTGCCTATGGCTACACCTTC